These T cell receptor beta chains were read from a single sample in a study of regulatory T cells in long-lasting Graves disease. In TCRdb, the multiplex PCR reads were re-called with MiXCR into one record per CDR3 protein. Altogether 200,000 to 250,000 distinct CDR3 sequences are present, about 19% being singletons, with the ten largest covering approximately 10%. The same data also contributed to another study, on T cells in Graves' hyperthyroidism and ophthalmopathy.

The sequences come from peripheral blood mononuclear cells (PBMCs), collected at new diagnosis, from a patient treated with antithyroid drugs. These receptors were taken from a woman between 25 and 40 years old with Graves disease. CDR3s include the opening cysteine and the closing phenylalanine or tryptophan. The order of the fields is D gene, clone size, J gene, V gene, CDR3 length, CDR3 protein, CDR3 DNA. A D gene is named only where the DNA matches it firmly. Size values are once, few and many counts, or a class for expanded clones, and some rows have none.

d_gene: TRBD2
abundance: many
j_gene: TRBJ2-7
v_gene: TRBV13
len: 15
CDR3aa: CASSLAGAGGREQYF
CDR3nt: TGTGCCAGCAGCTTAGCTGGAGCGGGGGGGCGTGAGCAGTACTTC

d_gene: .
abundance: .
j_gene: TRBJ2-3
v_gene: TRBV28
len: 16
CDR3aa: CASSSYSGHSTDTQYF
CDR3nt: TGTGCCAGCAGTTCGTACTCGGGACACAGCACAGATACGCAGTATTTT

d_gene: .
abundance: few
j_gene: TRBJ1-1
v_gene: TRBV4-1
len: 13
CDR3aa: CASSQNGNTEAFF
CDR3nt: TGCGCCAGCAGCCAAAACGGCAACACTGAAGCTTTCTTT

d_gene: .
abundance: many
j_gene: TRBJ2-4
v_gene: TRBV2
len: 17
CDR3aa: CASSEWGGLLAKNIQYF
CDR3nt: TGTGCCAGCAGTGAATGGGGCGGGCTCTTAGCCAAAAACATTCAGTACTTC

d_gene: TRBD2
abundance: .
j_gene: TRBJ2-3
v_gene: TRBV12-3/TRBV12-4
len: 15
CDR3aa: CASRTSGGTTDTQYF
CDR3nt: TGTGCCAGCAGAACTAGCGGGGGGACTACAGATACGCAGTATTTT

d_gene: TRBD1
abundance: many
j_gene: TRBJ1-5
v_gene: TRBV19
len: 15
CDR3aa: CASSMNRGGYQPQHF
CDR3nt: TGTGCCAGTAGTATGAACAGGGGAGGTTATCAGCCCCAGCATTTT

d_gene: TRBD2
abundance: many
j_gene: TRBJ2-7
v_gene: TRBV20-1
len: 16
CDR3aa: CSAGDTTSGTPYEQYF
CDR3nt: TGCAGTGCTGGAGATACGACTAGCGGGACACCCTACGAGCAGTACTTC

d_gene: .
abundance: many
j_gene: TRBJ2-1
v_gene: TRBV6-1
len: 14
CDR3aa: CASSPLKTSNEQFF
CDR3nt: TGTGCCAGCAGTCCCCTGAAGACTAGCAATGAGCAGTTCTTC

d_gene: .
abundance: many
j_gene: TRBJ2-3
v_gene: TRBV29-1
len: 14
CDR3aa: CSVEGHQGTDTQYF
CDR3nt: TGCAGCGTTGAAGGGCACCAAGGTACAGATACGCAGTATTTT

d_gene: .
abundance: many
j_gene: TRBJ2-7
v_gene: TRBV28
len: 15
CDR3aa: CASSLTGQSVPEQYF
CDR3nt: TGTGCCAGCAGTTTAACTGGCCAGTCGGTTCCCGAGCAGTACTTC

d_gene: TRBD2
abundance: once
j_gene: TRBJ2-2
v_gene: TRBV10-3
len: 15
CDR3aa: CAISGGDYSTGELFF
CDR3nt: TGTGCCATCAGCGGGGGGGACTACAGCACCGGGGAGCTGTTTTTT

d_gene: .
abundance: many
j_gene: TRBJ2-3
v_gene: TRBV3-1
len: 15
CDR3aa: CASSQARVSTDTQYF
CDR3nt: TGTGCCAGCAGCCAAGCCAGGGTGAGCACAGATACGCAGTATTTT

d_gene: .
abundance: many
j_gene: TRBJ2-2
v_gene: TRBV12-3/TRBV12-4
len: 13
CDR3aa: CASSLGSTGELFF
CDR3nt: TGTGCCAGCAGTTTAGGTAGCACCGGGGAGCTGTTTTTT

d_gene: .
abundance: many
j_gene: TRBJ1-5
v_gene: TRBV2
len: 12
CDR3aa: CASSEINQPQHF
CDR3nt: TGTGCCAGCAGTGAGATTAATCAGCCCCAGCATTTT

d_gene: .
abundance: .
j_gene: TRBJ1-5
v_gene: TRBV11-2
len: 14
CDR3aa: CASSLRAGNQPQHF
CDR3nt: TGTGCCAGCAGTTTACGGGCAGGGAATCAGCCCCAGCATTTT

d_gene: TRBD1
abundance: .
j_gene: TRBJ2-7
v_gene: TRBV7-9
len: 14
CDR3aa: CASSPPGQGGEQYF
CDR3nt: TGTGCCAGCAGCCCCCCGGGACAGGGAGGCGAGCAGTACTTC

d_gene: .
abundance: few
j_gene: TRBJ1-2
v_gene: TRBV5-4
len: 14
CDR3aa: CASSRFQGNYGYTF
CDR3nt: TGTGCCAGCAGTCGTTTCCAGGGGAACTATGGCTACACCTTC

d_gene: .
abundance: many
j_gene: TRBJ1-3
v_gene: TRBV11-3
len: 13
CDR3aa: CASSLGARSTIYF
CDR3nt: TGTGCCAGCAGCTTGGGGGCCCGGAGCACCATATATTTT

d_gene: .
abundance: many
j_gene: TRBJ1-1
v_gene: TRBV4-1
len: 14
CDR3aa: CASSQDSGDTEAFF
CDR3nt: TGCGCCAGCAGCCAAGATTCGGGGGACACTGAAGCTTTCTTT

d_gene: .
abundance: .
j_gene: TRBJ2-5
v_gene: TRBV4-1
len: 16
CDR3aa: CASSQETGGYQETQYF
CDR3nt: TGCGCCAGCAGCCAAGAGACAGGAGGGTACCAAGAGACCCAGTACTTC

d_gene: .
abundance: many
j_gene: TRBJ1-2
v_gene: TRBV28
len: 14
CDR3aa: CAIHREGTIYGYTF
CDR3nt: TGTGCCATCCACAGGGAAGGGACGATCTATGGCTACACCTTC